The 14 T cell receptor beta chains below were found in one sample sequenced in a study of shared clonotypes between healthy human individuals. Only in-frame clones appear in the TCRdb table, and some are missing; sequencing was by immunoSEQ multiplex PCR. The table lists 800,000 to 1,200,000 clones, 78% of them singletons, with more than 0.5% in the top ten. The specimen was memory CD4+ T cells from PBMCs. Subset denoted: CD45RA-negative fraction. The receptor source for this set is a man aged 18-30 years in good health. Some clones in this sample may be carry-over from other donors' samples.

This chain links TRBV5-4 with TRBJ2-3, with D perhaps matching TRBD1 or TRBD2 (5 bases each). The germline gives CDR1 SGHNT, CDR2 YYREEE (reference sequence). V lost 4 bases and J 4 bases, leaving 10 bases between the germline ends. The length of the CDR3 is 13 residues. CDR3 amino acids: CASSREGADTQYF. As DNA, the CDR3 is TGTGCCAGCAGCCGGGAAGGGGCAGATACGCAGTATTTT.

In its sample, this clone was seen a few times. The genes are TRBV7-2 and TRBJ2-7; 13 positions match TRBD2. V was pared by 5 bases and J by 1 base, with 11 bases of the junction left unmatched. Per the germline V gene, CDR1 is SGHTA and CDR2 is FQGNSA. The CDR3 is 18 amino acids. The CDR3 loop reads CASSAGLAGQYGSYEQYF. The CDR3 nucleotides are TGTGCCAGCAGCGCGGGACTAGCGGGACAGTATGGGTCCTACGAGCAGTACTTC.

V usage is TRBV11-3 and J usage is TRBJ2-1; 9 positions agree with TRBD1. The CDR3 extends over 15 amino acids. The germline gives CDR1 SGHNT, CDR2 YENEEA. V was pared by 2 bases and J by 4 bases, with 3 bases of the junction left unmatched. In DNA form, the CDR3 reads TGTGCCAGCAGCTTAATGACAGGGGGTTACAATGAGCAGTTCTTC. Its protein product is CASSLMTGGYNEQFF.

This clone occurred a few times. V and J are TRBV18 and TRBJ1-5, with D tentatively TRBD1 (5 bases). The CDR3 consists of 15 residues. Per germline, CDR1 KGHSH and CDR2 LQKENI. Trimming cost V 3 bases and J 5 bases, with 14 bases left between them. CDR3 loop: CASSPTGLSDQPQHF. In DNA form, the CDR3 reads TGTGCCAGCTCACCCACGGGACTAAGCGATCAGCCCCAGCATTTT.

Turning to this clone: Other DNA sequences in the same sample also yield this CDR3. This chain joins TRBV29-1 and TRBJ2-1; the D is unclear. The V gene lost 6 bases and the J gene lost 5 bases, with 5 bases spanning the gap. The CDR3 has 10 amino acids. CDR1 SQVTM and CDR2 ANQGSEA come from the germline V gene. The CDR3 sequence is CSVAHNEQFF. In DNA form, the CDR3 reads TGCAGCGTGGCCCACAATGAGCAGTTCTTC.

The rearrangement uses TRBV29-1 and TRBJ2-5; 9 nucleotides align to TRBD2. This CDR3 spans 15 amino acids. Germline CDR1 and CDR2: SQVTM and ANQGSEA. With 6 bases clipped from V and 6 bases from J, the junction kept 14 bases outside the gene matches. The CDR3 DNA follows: TGCAGCGTCGTAACCCCCGGGACTAGCACGCAGACCCAGTACTTC. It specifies CSVVTPGTSTQTQYF.

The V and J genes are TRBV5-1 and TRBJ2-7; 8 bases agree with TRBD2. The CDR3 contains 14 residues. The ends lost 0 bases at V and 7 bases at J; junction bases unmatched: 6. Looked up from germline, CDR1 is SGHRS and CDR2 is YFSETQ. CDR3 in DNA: TGCGCCAGCAGCTTGGGAGCGGGAGAGGAGGAGCAGTACTTC. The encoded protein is CASSLGAGEEEQYF.

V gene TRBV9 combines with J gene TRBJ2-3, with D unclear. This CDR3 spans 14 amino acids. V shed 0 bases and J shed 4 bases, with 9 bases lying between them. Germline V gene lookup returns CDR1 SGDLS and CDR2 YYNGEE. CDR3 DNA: TGTGCCAGCAGCGTAGTGGAAAGGGCAGATACGCAGTATTTT. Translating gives CASSVVERADTQYF.

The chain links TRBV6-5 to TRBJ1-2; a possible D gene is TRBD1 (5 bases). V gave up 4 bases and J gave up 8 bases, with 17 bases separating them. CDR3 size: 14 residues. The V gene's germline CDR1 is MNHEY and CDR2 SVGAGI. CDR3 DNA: TGTGCCAGCAGTTCCCCGGGGGGTTTAGGGGGCTACACCTTC. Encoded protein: CASSSPGGLGGYTF.

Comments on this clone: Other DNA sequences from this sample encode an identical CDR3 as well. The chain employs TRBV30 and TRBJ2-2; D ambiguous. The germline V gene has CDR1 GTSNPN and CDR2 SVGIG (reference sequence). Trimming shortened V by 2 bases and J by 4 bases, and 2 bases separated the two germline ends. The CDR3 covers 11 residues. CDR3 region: CAWSRTGELFF. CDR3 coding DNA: TGTGCCTGGAGTCGCACCGGGGAGCTGTTTTTT.

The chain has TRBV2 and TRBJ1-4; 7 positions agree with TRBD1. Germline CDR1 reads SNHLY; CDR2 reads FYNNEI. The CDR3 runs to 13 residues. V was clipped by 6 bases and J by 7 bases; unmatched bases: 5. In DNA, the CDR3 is TGTGCCAGCAGGCGGACAGGTGTTGAAAAACTGTTTTTT. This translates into CASRRTGVEKLFF.

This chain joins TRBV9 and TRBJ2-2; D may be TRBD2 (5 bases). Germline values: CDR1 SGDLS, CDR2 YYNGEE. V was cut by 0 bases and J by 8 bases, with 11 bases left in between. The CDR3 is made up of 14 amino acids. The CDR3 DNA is TGTGCCAGCAGCGTAGATTTCGGAGGTGGGGAGCTGTTTTTT. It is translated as CASSVDFGGGELFF.

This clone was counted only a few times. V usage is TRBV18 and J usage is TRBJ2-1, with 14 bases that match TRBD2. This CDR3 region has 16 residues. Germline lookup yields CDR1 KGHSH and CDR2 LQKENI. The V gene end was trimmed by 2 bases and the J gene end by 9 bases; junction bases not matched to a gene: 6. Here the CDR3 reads CASSPTGTSGSTEQFF. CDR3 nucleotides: TGTGCCAGCTCACCAACCGGGACTAGCGGGAGTACTGAGCAGTTCTTC.

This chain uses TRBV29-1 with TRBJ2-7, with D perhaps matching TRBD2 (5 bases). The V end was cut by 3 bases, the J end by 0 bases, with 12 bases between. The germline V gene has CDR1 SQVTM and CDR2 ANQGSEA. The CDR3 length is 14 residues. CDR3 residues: CSVEASRSSYEQYF. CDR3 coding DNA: TGCAGCGTTGAGGCTAGCAGGAGCTCCTACGAGCAGTACTTC.